These 4 T cell receptor beta chains originate from one sample sequenced in a study of T cell repertoires in cytomegalovirus infection. Using its own MiXCR run on the reads, TCRdb lists one record per CDR3 protein. This sample has a few hundred thousand distinct CDR3 sequences, with around two fifths found just once. These receptors are not linked to any known antigen. Sequenced material: cultured PBMCs, taken from culture after CMV antigen stimulation. Receptors were obtained from a human donor in good health (CMV status not recorded). Some clones in this sample may be carry-over from other donors' samples.

This clonotype appeared a few times. V gene TRBV12-3 or TRBV12-4 combines with J gene TRBJ2-3, with D possibly matching TRBD2 (5 bases). The CDR3 runs to 11 residues. V was cut by 7 bases and J by 5 bases, with 7 bases left in between. The CDR3 DNA reads as TGTGCCAGCATCGGGGTAGATACGCAGTATTTT. Translated: CASIGVDTQYF.

This clonotype came up a few times. This sequence joins TRBV7-6 and TRBJ2-7; 7 bases agree with TRBD2. CDR1 SGHVS and CDR2 FNYEAQ come from the germline V gene. V shed 5 bases, J shed 2 bases, and the junction held 3 bases outside the gene matches. CDR3 length: 13 amino acids. The CDR3 reads CASSGGVAYEQYF. The CDR3 bases are TGTGCCAGCAGCGGGGGGGTGGCCTACGAGCAGTACTTC.

The rearrangement joins TRBV7-3 to TRBJ2-1, with D uncertain. CDR1 is SGHTA, CDR2 FQGTGA, per germline. With 5 bases removed from V and 10 bases from J, the gap between germline ends came to 9 bases. The CDR3 loop spans 11 amino acids. The CDR3, as DNA: TGTGCCAGCAGCGACCGGGCAGAGCAGTTCTTC. It codes for CASSDRAEQFF.

As for this clonotype: At one end the junction does not follow the germline gene, possibly because of a read error. This rearrangement joins TRBV4-1 to TRBJ1-1; 9 positions agree with TRBD1. CDR1 and CDR2 from the germline V gene are MGHRA and YSYEKL. This CDR3 is 15 amino acids long. CDR3 nucleotides: TGTGCCAGCAGCCCCAGGACAGGGGAACTTCCTGAAGCTTTCTTT. It translates to CASSPRTGELPEAFF.